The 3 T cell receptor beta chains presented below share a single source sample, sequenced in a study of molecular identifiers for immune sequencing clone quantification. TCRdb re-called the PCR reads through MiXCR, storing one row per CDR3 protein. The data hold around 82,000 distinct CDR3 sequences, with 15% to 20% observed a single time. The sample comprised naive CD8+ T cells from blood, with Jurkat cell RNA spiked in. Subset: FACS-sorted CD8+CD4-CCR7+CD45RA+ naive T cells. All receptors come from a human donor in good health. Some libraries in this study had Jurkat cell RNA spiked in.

The chain's CDR3 is CASSSLVLNEQFF. The CDR3 DNA is TGTGCCAGCAGCTCCCTAGTTTTAAATGAGCAGTTCTTC. The chain is built from TRBV7-3 and TRBJ2-1, with D uncertain. This CDR3 contains 13 residues. The V end was cut by 4 bases, the J end by 7 bases, with 11 bases between. From germline, CDR1 is SGHTA and CDR2 FQGTGA.

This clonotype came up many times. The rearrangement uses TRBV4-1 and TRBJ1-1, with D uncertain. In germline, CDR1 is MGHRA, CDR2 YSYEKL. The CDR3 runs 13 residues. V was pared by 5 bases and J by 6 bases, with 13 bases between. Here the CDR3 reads CASSTHSSAEAFF. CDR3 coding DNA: TGCGCCAGCAGCACTCACAGTTCCGCTGAAGCTTTCTTT.

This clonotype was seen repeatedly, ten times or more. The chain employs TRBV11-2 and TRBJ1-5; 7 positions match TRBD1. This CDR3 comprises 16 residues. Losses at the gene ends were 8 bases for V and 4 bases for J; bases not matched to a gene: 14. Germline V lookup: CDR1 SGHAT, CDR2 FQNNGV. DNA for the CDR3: TGTGCCAGCCGCACCCCAAGATTACAGGGGAATCAGCCCCAGCATTTT. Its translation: CASRTPRLQGNQPQHF. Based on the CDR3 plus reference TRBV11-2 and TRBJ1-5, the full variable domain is EAGVAQSPRYKIIEKRQSVAFWCNPISGHATLYWYQQILGQGPKLLIQFQNNGVVDDSQLPKDRFSAERLKGVDSTLKIQPAKLEDSAVYLCASRTPRLQGNQPQHFGDGTRLSIL.